Following are 21 T cell receptor beta chains from one sample sequenced in a study of response to subunit inactivated influenza vaccine. MiXCR, run by TCRdb on the RT-PCR reads, gives a single entry per CDR3 protein. This table has 500,000 to 650,000 distinct CDR3 sequences, approximately 7.6% appearing once. Sequenced here: PBMCs from blood, sampled less than 30 months after vaccination. These receptors originate from a man between 50 and 75 years old who received an inactivated influenza vaccine.

In this sample, this clonotype turned up a few times. The genes are TRBV20-1 and TRBJ1-2; 7 nucleotides align to TRBD1. The CDR3 has 12 amino acids. The J segment lost 4 bases and the V segment lost 5 bases, leaving 4 bases of the junction unmatched. Germline V gives CDR1 DFQATT, CDR2 SNEGSKA (reference sequence). CDR3 protein: CSAQGGGYGYTF. CDR3 nucleotides: TGCAGTGCTCAAGGGGGCGGCTATGGCTACACCTTC.

This clonotype came up a few times. This rearrangement joins TRBV3-1 to TRBJ2-1; D remains ambiguous. The CDR3 is 15 residues long. V lost 0 bases to trimming and J lost 5 bases, with 11 bases between them. CDR1 is LGHDT and CDR2 is YNNKEL in the germline V gene (reference sequence). The CDR3 is CASSQDLHWDNEQFF. The CDR3 nucleotides read TGTGCCAGCAGCCAAGATTTGCACTGGGACAATGAGCAGTTCTTC.

The table lists this clonotype with many counts. In DNA form, the CDR3 reads TGTGCCAGCGGCCCCGGGACAGCGAGCACAGATACGCAGTATTTT. Protein: CASGPGTASTDTQYF. The chain joins TRBV6-2 or TRBV6-3 to TRBJ2-3, with 7 bases that match TRBD1. The CDR3 contains 15 residues. Germline V CDR1 and CDR2: MNHEY, SVGEGT. J gave up 0 bases and V 8 bases, and 8 bases lay outside the gene matches.

This clonotype has only a few counts. This chain uses TRBV28 with TRBJ2-4; TRBD2 matches 10 bases. Unmatched junction bases numbered 5, after V lost 3 bases and J lost 9 bases. CDR1 and CDR2 (germline): MDHEN, SYDVKM. The CDR3 contains 14 residues. The CDR3: CASSFASGSSIQYF. The CDR3 DNA is TGTGCCAGCAGTTTCGCTAGCGGGAGTTCCATTCAGTACTTC.

This clonotype was detected a few times. The V call is TRBV28, the J call TRBJ2-3; D gene ambiguous. Trimming stripped 8 bases from V and 0 bases from J, with 15 bases between. From germline, CDR1 is MDHEN and CDR2 SYDVKM. CDR3 length equals 15 residues. The CDR3 sequence: CASSSFQASTDTQYF. CDR3 coding DNA: TGTGCCAGCTCCTCCTTCCAGGCCAGCACAGATACGCAGTATTTT.

The V and J genes are TRBV7-2 and TRBJ2-3, with 7 bases identical to TRBD2. The CDR3 is 15 amino acids. Germline values: CDR1 SGHTA, CDR2 FQGNSA. V trimming: 5 bases; J trimming: 2 bases; junction bases outside the gene matches: 7. The chain's CDR3 is CASSPERGPTDTQYF. The CDR3 DNA is TGTGCCAGCAGCCCGGAGCGGGGACCCACAGATACGCAGTATTTT.

The CDR3 DNA reads TGTGCCCTCAGACCGGGACAGGGGGCGGACGAGCAGTACTTC. This encodes CALRPGQGADEQYF. The chain couples TRBV6-1 to TRBJ2-7; the match to TRBD1 covers 12 bases. This CDR3 region has 14 residues. Germline V gene data show CDR1 as MNHNS and CDR2 as SASEGT. V lost 11 bases and J lost 5; bases outside the gene matches: 10.

This clonotype was picked up a small number of times. The rearrangement links TRBV2 to TRBJ1-2; TRBD1 matches 8 bases. The length of the CDR3 is 14 residues. The V gene's germline CDR1 is SNHLY and CDR2 FYNNEI. J was trimmed by 8 bases and V by 6 bases; bases with no gene match: 11. The CDR3 protein is CASRDDRGSQGYTF. Written as DNA, the CDR3 is TGTGCCAGCAGGGATGACAGGGGCTCTCAGGGCTACACCTTC.

The chain recombines TRBV20-1 with TRBJ2-3; D may be TRBD2 (6 bases). This CDR3 is built from 15 residues. Trimming left V 6 bases short and J 0 bases short, with 16 bases between. The germline V gene has CDR1 DFQATT and CDR2 SNEGSKA (reference sequence). The CDR3 loop is CSAISGLASTDTQYF. CDR3 in DNA: TGCAGTGCCATTAGCGGTTTGGCAAGCACAGATACGCAGTATTTT.

The chain uses TRBV4-1 and TRBJ1-5, with D maybe TRBD1 (5 bases). Trimming removed 4 bases at V and 2 bases at J, with 15 bases between. CDR3 length: 16 amino acids. CDR1 is MGHRA, CDR2 YSYEKL, per germline. The CDR3 DNA follows: TGCGCCAGCAGCCCTCAGGGTTATTTAGGCAATCAGCCCCAGCATTTT. Translating it yields CASSPQGYLGNQPQHF.

This clonotype appeared a few times. A read error may explain this, as a much larger clone is one base away. The rearrangement links TRBV7-9 to TRBJ1-2; no firm D call. Germline V gives CDR1 SEHNR, CDR2 FQNEAQ (reference sequence). The CDR3 has 13 amino acids. The CDR3 protein is CASGLGRFYGYTF. The DNA for the CDR3 is TGTGCCAGCGGCTTAGGGCGTTTCTATGGCTACACCTTC.

This clonotype was found a few times. This chain joins TRBV5-4 and TRBJ2-7; weak D call: TRBD2 (6 bases). With 3 bases removed from V and 3 bases from J, the gap between germline ends came to 13 bases. CDR3 length equals 14 residues. Germline CDR1 SGHNT, CDR2 YYREEE (reference sequence). Written as DNA, the CDR3 is TGTGCCAGCAGCTCTCACACGGGACTCTACGAGCAGTACTTC. Translation: CASSSHTGLYEQYF.

The V and J genes are TRBV20-1 and TRBJ2-5; D may correspond to TRBD1 or TRBD2 (5 bases each). Germline V gene sequence: CDR1 DFQATT, CDR2 SNEGSKA (reference sequence). Trimming stripped 6 bases from V and 1 base from J, with 15 bases between. CDR3 length: 14 residues. DNA for the CDR3: TGCAGTGCACTGGGACGGCTGGGCCAAGAGACCCAGTACTTC. Translation: CSALGRLGQETQYF.

Many counts were recorded for this clonotype. This sequence joins TRBV27 and TRBJ2-3, with TRBD2 matching 13 bases. Losses at the gene ends were 5 bases for V and 3 bases for J; bases not matched to a gene: 8. The CDR3 consists of 17 residues. The germline CDR1 and CDR2 sequences are MNHEY and SMNVEV (reference sequence). CDR3 protein: CASSLRTSGRRTDTQYF. CDR3 nucleotides: TGTGCCAGCAGTCTTCGGACTAGCGGGAGAAGAACAGATACGCAGTATTTT.

CDR3 in amino acids: CASSQDTGRTEAFF. For the CDR3, the DNA is TGCGCCAGCAGCCAGGACACCGGGCGCACTGAAGCTTTCTTT. The J gene is TRBJ1-1, the V gene TRBV5-1, with D perhaps TRBD1 (5 bases). Trimming left V 4 bases short and J 4 bases short, with 14 bases between. The CDR3 extends over 14 amino acids. Per the germline V gene, CDR1 is SGHRS and CDR2 is YFSETQ.

The table lists this clonotype with many counts. V gene TRBV7-9 combines with J gene TRBJ2-2; the D gene is possibly TRBD2 (5 bases). CDR1 is SEHNR and CDR2 is FQNEAQ in the germline V gene (reference sequence). The CDR3 consists of 16 residues. The germline V and J ends were trimmed by 4 bases and 1 base, with 13 bases remaining between them. DNA for the CDR3: TGTGCCAGCAGCTCTGACCAGAGGGTGAACACCGGGGAGCTGTTTTTT. Protein: CASSSDQRVNTGELFF.

This chain links TRBV28 with TRBJ1-5; 7 bases are a match to TRBD1. The V gene's germline CDR1 is MDHEN and CDR2 SYDVKM. The CDR3 sequence is 14 residues long. The J segment lost 7 bases and the V segment lost 5 bases, leaving 8 bases of the junction unmatched. The CDR3 DNA sequence: TGTGCCAGCAGTCCCGAGGGGGCGATACAGCCCCAGCATTTT. Protein: CASSPEGAIQPQHF.

The chain carries TRBV20-1 and TRBJ2-2, with a tentative D call TRBD2 (7 bases). Per germline, CDR1 DFQATT and CDR2 SNEGSKA (reference sequence). The CDR3 has 16 amino acids. V lost 1 base, J lost 1 base, and 13 bases lay in between. The CDR3 reads CSARVAGALNTGELFF. The DNA for the CDR3 is TGCAGTGCTAGAGTGGCGGGGGCTTTGAACACCGGGGAGCTGTTTTTT.

This clonotype was detected many times. CDR3 sequence (DNA): TGCAGTGCTAGAGATGATCTAGCGGAGAATGAGCAGTTCTTC. This gives the protein CSARDDLAENEQFF. V usage is TRBV20-1 and J usage is TRBJ2-1, with 7 nucleotides matching TRBD2. The junction had 6 bases not matched to a gene; V was cut back by 0 bases and J by 7 bases. CDR1 and CDR2 (germline): DFQATT, SNEGSKA (reference sequence). The CDR3 is 14 residues long.

Many counts were recorded for this clonotype. V is TRBV7-8 and J is TRBJ2-2; TRBD1 is a possible D gene (5 bases). V lost 0 bases and J lost 4, with 9 bases in between. Looked up from germline, CDR1 is SGHVS and CDR2 is FQNEAQ. The CDR3 spans 15 residues. This CDR3 reads CASSLAGQGTGELFF. As DNA, the CDR3 is TGTGCCAGCAGCTTAGCCGGCCAGGGCACCGGGGAGCTGTTTTTT.

There are a few counts of this clonotype. The J gene is TRBJ1-5, the V gene TRBV4-1, with 7 bases lining up with TRBD1. Germline trimming cut 3 bases from V and 5 bases from J; bases unmatched to any gene: 1. Germline CDR1 and CDR2: MGHRA and YSYEKL. This CDR3 spans 13 amino acids. The CDR3: CASSQTGHQPQHF. CDR3 nucleotides: TGCGCCAGCAGCCAGACAGGGCATCAGCCCCAGCATTTT.